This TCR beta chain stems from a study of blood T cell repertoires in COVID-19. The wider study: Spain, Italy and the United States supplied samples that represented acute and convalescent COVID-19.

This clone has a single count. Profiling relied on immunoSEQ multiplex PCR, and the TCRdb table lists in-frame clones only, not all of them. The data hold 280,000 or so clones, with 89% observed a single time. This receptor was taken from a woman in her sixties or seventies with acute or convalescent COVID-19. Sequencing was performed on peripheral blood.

The CDR3 sequence is CASSLDSTSSYNSPLHF. In nucleotides, the CDR3 is TGTGCCAGCAGCTTGGACAGCACTAGCTCCTATAATTCACCCCTCCACTTT. The rearrangement joins TRBV5-6 to TRBJ1-6; no definite D call. CDR3 size: 17 residues. V was trimmed by 0 bases and J by 0 bases, leaving 10 bases between them. CDR1 and CDR2 (germline): SGHDT, YYEEEE.